This note documents a single TCR beta chain sequence. Its cognate antigen is unknown. The sample comes from a study of blood T cells in healthy people across ages. Whole-study findings and limits: Long-lived and aged donors differed, with more naive CD4+ cells and higher diversity in the long-lived.

CDR3 length: 14 residues. Germline assignment: CDR1 SNHLY and CDR2 FYNNEI. J was trimmed by 5 bases and V by 7 bases; bases with no gene match: 5. Donors each provided roughly 9.6 milliliters of peripheral blood. Then a second PCR, running roughly 7 to 11 cycles, was carried out with a sample-barcoded 5' primer and a J-beta primer mix. TCRdb re-called the 5' RACE reads through MiXCR, storing one row per CDR3 protein. The sample yields around 1.5 million distinct CDR3 sequences, roughly a third seen once. Specimen: blood. The sequence was obtained from a woman between 25 and 40 years old in good health. The chain couples TRBV2 to TRBJ1-5; 10 positions match TRBD1. The DNA of the CDR3 is TGTGCCAGCACCGGGACAGGGGACGATCAGCCCCAGCATTTT. Translated, it gives CASTGTGDDQPQHF.